These 5 T cell receptor beta chains were all obtained from the same sample, sequenced in a study of cytomegalovirus exposure and HLA in healthy donors. Amplification used 60 Vbeta primers and 13 Jbeta primers. The method was immunoSEQ multiplex PCR; TCRdb's version includes in-frame clones alone and lacks a portion of them. The sample contains 150,000 to 200,000 clones, less than 75% of which appear only once. The sample consisted of PBMCs. These receptors all stem from a girl under 18 in good health and CMV-seronegative.

This clone was detected only a few times. The chain is built from TRBV6-6 and TRBJ1-4; TRBD1 matches 7 bases. The CDR3 extends over 14 amino acids. V was pared by 7 bases and J by 5 bases, with 7 bases of the junction left unmatched. Germline V gene sequence: CDR1 MNHNY, CDR2 SVGAGI (reference sequence). The CDR3 bases are TGTGCCAGCACGGAGACAGGGCGAAATGAAAAACTGTTTTTT. Translation: CASTETGRNEKLFF.

In this sample, this clone turned up a few times. The CDR3 loop reads CASSALFGTSGGRNTGELFF. DNA for the CDR3: TGTGCCAGCAGTGCCCTATTCGGGACTAGCGGGGGGCGGAACACCGGGGAGCTGTTTTTT. The chain joins TRBV6-1 to TRBJ2-2; 15 bases are shared with TRBD2. Per germline, CDR1 MNHNS and CDR2 SASEGT. The CDR3 length is 20 residues. With V trimmed by 4 bases and J by 1 base, 10 bases remained unmatched.

V and J are TRBV27 and TRBJ1-1; maybe TRBD1 (6 bases). V gave up 6 bases and J gave up 10 bases, with 24 bases separating them. CDR1 is MNHEY and CDR2 is SMNVEV in the germline V gene (reference sequence). This CDR3 contains 15 residues. In DNA, the CDR3 is TGTGCCAGCAGCCCTAGCGGGGGGCTGAACATGGGAGCTTTCTTT. This codes for CASSPSGGLNMGAFF.

This clone appeared once. For the CDR3, the DNA is TGTGCCAGCAGCGCCTCCGGGACTAGCCTTCTGGAGACCCAGTACTTC. Translation gives CASSASGTSLLETQYF. The chain links TRBV13 to TRBJ2-5, with TRBD2 matching over 9 bases. The CDR3 loop spans 16 amino acids. Trimming at V came to 5 bases and at J to 5 bases, leaving 12 bases not matched to a gene. The germline V gene has CDR1 PRHDT and CDR2 FYEKMQ (reference sequence).

The chain uses TRBV19 and TRBJ1-3; no definite D call. The CDR3 runs to 15 residues. Per germline, CDR1 LNHDA and CDR2 SQIVND (reference sequence). Between the trimmed V and J ends, which lost 7 bases and 0 bases, there was a span of 13 bases. The CDR3 loop is CASMLGASSGNTIYF. The CDR3 DNA reads as TGTGCCAGTATGTTAGGAGCGAGCTCTGGAAACACCATATATTTT.